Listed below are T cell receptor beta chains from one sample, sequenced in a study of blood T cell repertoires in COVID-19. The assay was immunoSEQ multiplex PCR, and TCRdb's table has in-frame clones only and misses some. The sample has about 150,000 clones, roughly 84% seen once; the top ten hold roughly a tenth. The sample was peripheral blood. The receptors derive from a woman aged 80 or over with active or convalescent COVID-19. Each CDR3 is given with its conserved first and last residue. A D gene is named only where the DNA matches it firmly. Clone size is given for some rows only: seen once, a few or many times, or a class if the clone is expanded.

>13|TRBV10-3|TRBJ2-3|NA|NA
TGTGCCATCAGTGCCGAAACAGACGATACGCAGTATTTT
CAISAETDDTQYF
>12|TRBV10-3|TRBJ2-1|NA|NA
TGTGCCATCAAATACCAGGGCGGTGAGCAGTTCTTC
CAIKYQGGEQFF
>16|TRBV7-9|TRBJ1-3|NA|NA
TGTGCCAGCAGCGGTGAGAAACAGGGAAATGAAAACACCATATATTTT
CASSGEKQGNENTIYF
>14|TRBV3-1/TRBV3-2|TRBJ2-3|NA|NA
TGTGCCAGCAGCCAAGTGGGAGGAGCAGATACGCAGTATTTT
CASSQVGGADTQYF
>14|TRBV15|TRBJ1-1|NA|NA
TGTGCCACCAGCAGAGGACAGGCGAACACTGAAGCTTTCTTT
CATSRGQANTEAFF
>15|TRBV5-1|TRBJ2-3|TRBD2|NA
TGCGCCAGCAGCTTACTAGCGGGAGGCACAGATACGCAGTATTTT
CASSLLAGGTDTQYF
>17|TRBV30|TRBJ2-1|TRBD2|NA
TGTGCCTGGAGCTTCCGGACTAGCGGGACCCGTACCAATGAGCAGTTCTTC
CAWSFRTSGTRTNEQFF
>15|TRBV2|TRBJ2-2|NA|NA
TGTGCCACCACGCCAAGTTCTGGGGGCATCGGGGAGCTGTTTTTT
CATTPSSGGIGELFF
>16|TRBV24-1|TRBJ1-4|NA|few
TGTGCCACCAGTGAGGGAGTCACAGGGCACGCGGAAAAACTGTTTTTT
CATSEGVTGHAEKLFF
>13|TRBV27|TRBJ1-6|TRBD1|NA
TGTGCCAGCGGGACAGGGATCTATTCACCCCTCCACTTT
CASGTGIYSPLHF
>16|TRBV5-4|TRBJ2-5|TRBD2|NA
TGTGCCAGCAGCCCCCGACTAGCGGAAAACCAAGAGACCCAGTACTTC
CASSPRLAENQETQYF
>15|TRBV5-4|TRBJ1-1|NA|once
TGTGCCAGCAGCTCTCCCCAGGGAGGCGGCACTGAAGCTTTCTTT
CASSSPQGGGTEAFF
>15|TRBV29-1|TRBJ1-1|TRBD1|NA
TGCAGTTCCGAGAAAGGGGGCACCGGGTACACTGAAGCTTTCTTT
CSSEKGGTGYTEAFF
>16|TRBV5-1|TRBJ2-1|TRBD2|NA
TGCGCCAGCAGCATGGGACTAGCGGGAGTTCATAATGAGCAGTTCTTC
CASSMGLAGVHNEQFF
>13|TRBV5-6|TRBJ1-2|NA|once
TGTGCCAGCAGCTTGGTTGGCACAGATGGCTACACCTTC
CASSLVGTDGYTF
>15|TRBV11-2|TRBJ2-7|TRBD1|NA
TGTGCCAGCAGCTTACGGACAGGGGCGATCTACGAGCAGTACTTC
CASSLRTGAIYEQYF
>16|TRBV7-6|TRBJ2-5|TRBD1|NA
TGTGCCAGCAGCCCTTCGGACAGGGCCCTATGGGAGACCCAGTACTTC
CASSPSDRALWETQYF
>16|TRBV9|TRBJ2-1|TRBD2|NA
TGTGCCAGCAGCGTAGAGAGCGGGAGCTCCTACAATGAGCAGTTCTTC
CASSVESGSSYNEQFF
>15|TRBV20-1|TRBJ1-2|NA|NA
TGCAGTGCTAGTGAGTCAGGGGATTTTTCCTATGGCTACACCTTC
CSASESGDFSYGYTF
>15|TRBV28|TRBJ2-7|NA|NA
TGTGCCAGCAGGCCCGATGAAGACAAGACCTACGAGCAGTACTTC
CASRPDEDKTYEQYF
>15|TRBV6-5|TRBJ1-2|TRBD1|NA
TGTGCCAGCAGTAGGACAGGCAGCCAACCCTATGGCTACACCTTC
CASSRTGSQPYGYTF
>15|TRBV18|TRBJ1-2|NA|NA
TGTGCCAGCTCACCAGGGCCCAGGGGCTACTATGGCTACACCTTC
CASSPGPRGYYGYTF
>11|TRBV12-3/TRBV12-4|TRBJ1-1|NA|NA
TGTGCCAGCAGCATACTGGGGCGAGCTTTCTTT
CASSILGRAFF
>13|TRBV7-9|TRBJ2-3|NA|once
TGTGCCAGCAGCTCCTTACGGACAGATACGCAGTATTTT
CASSSLRTDTQYF
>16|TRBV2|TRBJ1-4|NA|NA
TGTGCCAGCAGTGAACCCAGGGTGGCAACTAATGAAAAACTGTTTTTT
CASSEPRVATNEKLFF
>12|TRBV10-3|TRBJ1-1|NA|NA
TGTGCCATCAGCCAGGGTAACACTGAAGCTTTCTTT
CAISQGNTEAFF
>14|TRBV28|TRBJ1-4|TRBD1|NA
TGTGCCAGCAGGGAGACAGGGGGACGAGAAAAACTGTTTTTT
CASRETGGREKLFF
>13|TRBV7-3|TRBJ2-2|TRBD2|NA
TGTGCCAGCAGCCCCGGACTAGGCGGGGAGCTGTTTTTT
CASSPGLGGELFF
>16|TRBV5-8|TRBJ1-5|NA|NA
TGTGCCAGCAGCCTTTCAGTTGGAGTCGGCAATCAGCCCCAGCATTTT
CASSLSVGVGNQPQHF
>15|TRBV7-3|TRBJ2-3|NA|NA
TGTGCCAGCAGCTTAAGTGGGAGGTACACAGATACGCAGTATTTT
CASSLSGRYTDTQYF
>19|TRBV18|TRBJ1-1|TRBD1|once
TGTGCCAGCTCACGATCTTTAGTAGGGACAGGGGAAATGAACACTGAAGCTTTCTTT
CASSRSLVGTGEMNTEAFF
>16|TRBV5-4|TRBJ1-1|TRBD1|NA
TGTGCCAGCAGCCCCCGTACAGGGGGCGCGTACACTGAAGCTTTCTTT
CASSPRTGGAYTEAFF
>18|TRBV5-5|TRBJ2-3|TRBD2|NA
TGTGCCAGCAGCCGGACCGGCACTAGCGGGCCTAGCACAGATACGCAGTATTTT
CASSRTGTSGPSTDTQYF
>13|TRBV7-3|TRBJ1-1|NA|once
TGTGCCAGCAGACGAAACAGGGAAACTGAAGCTTTCTTT
CASRRNRETEAFF
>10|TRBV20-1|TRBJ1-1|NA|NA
TGCAGTGCTGCCAACAGTGAAGCTTTCTTT
CSAANSEAFF